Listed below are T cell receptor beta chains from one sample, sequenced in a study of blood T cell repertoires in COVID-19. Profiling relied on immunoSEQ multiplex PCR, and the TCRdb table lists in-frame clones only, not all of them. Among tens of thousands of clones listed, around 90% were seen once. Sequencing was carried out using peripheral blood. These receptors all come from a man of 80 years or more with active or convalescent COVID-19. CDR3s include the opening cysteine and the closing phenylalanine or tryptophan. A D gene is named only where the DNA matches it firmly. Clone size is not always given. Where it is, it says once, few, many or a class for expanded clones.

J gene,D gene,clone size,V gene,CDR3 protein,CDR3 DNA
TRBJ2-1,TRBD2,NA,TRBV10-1,CASRGGLYNEQFF,TGCGCCAGCAGGGGGGGACTATACAATGAGCAGTTCTTC
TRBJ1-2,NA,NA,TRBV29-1,CSVRGRAQIGYTF,TGCAGCGTTCGAGGCAGGGCCCAAATCGGCTACACCTTC
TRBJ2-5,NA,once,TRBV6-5,CASRHPTGETQYF,TGTGCCAGCAGGCATCCGACTGGAGAGACCCAGTACTTC
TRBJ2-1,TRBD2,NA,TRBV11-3,CASSLPGGEQFF,TGTGCCAGCAGCTTACCGGGGGGTGAGCAGTTCTTC
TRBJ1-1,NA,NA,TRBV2,CASERGGTEAFF,TGTGCCAGCGAAAGGGGAGGAACTGAAGCTTTCTTT
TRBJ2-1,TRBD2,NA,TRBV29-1,CSVERGGPGYNEQFF,TGCAGCGTTGAGCGGGGGGGTCCAGGATACAATGAGCAGTTCTTC
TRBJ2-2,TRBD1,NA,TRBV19,CASSIRDSDTGELFF,TGTGCCAGTAGTATCCGGGACAGTGACACCGGGGAGCTGTTTTTT
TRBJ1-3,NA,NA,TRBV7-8,CASSFGQLFSGNTIYF,TGTGCCAGCAGCTTTGGACAGCTGTTCTCTGGAAACACCATATATTTT
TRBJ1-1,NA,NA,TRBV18,CASSSGQNTEAFF,TGTGCCAGCTCATCGGGACAGAACACTGAAGCTTTCTTT
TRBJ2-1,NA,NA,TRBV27,CASSFWAQRLNEQFF,TGTGCCAGCAGTTTCTGGGCCCAAAGGTTGAATGAGCAGTTCTTC
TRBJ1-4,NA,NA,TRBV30,CAWSVLGGANEKLFF,TGTGCCTGGAGTGTACTTGGGGGGGCTAATGAAAAACTGTTTTTT
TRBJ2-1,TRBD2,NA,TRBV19,CASSIVGGSSYNEQFF,TGTGCCAGTAGTATTGTGGGCGGGAGCTCCTACAATGAGCAGTTCTTC